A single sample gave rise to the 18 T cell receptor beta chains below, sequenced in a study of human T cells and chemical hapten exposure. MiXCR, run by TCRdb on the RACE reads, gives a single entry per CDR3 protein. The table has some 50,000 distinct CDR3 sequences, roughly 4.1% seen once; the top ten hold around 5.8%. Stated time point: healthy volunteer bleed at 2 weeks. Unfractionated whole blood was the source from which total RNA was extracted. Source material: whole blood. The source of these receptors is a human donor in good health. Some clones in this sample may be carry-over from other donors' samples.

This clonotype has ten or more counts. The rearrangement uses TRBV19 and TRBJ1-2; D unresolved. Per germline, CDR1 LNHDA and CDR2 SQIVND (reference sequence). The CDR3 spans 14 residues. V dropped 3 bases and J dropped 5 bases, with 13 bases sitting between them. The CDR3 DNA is TGTGCCAGTAGTATTCTCAGCGTCCCGTATGGCTACACCTTC. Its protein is CASSILSVPYGYTF.

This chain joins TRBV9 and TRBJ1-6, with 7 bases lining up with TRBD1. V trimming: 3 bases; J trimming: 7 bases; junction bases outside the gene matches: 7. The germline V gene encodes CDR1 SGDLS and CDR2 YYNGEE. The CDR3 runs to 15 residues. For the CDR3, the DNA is TGTGCCAGCAGCGCACGGGACAGCTTCAATTCACCCCTCCACTTT. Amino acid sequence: CASSARDSFNSPLHF.

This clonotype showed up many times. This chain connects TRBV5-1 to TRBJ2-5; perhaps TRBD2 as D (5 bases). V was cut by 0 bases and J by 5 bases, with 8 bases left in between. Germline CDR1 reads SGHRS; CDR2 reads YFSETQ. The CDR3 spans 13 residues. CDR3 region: CASSLGGLETQYF. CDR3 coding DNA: TGCGCCAGCAGCTTGGGAGGGTTGGAGACCCAGTACTTC. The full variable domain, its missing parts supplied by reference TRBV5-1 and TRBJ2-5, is KAGVTQTPRYLIKTRGQQVTLSCSPISGHRSVSWYQQTPGQGLQFLFEYFSETQRNKGNFPGRFSGRQFSNSRSEMNVSTLELGDSALYLCASSLGGLETQYFGPGTRLLVL.

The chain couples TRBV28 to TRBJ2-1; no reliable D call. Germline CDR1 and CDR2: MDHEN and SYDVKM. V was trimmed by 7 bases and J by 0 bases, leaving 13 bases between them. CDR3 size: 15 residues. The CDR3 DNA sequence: TGTGCCAGCACCCGAGCACCGAGCTCCTACAATGAGCAGTTCTTC. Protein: CASTRAPSSYNEQFF. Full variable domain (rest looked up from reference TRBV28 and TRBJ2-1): DVKVTQSSRYLVKRTGEKVFLECVQDMDHENMFWYRQDPGLGLRLIYFSYDVKMKEKGDIPEGYSVSREKKERFSLILESASTNQTSMYLCASTRAPSSYNEQFFGPGTRLTVL.

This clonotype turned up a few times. CDR3 bases: TGTGCCAGCAGCAAGGAGCCCCGGGGTCGGGGGACCCAGTACTTC. Protein: CASSKEPRGRGTQYF. This chain uses TRBV21-1 with TRBJ2-5; the DNA was not compared with TRBD1, the D call given in the table. TRBV21-1 is given as a pseudogene. This CDR3 spans 15 amino acids.

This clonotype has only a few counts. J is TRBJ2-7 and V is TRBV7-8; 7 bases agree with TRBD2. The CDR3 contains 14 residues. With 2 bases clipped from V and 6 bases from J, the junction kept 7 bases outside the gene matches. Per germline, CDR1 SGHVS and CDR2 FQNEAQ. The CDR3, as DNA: TGTGCCAGCAGCTTAATAAGACTAGCTTCCGAGCAGTACTTC. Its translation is CASSLIRLASEQYF.

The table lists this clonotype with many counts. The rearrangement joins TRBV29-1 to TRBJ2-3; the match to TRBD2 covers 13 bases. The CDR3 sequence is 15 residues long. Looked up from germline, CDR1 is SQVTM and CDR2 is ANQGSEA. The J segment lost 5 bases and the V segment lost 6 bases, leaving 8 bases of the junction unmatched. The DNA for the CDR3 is TGCAGCGTCGGGGGACTAGCGGGACGGTTAGATACGCAGTATTTT. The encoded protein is CSVGGLAGRLDTQYF.

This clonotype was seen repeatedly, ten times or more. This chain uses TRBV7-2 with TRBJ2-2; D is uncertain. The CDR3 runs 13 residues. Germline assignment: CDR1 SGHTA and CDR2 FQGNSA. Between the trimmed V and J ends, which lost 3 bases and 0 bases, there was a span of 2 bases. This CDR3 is CASSFANTGELFF. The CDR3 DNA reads TGTGCCAGCAGCTTTGCGAACACCGGGGAGCTGTTTTTT.

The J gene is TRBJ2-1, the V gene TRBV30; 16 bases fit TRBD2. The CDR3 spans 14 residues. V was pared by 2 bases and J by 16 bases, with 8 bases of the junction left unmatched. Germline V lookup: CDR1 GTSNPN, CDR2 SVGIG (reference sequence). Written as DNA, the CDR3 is TGTGCCTGGAGTTCCTCCGGGACTAGCGGGAGGGAATTCTTC. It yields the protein CAWSSSGTSGREFF.

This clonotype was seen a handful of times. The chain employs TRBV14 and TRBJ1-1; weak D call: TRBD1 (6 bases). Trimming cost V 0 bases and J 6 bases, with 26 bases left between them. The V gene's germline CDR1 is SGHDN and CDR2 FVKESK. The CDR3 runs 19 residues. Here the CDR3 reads CASSQDISSGGKGVPEAFF. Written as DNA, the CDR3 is TGTGCCAGCAGCCAAGATATATCGTCGGGGGGCAAGGGGGTGCCTGAAGCTTTCTTT.

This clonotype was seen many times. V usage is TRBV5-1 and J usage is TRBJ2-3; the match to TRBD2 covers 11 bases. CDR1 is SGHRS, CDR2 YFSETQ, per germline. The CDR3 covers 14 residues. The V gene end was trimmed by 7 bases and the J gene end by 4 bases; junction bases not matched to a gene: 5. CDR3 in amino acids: CASGILAGADTQYF. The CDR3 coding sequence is TGCGCCAGCGGAATACTAGCGGGAGCAGATACGCAGTATTTT.

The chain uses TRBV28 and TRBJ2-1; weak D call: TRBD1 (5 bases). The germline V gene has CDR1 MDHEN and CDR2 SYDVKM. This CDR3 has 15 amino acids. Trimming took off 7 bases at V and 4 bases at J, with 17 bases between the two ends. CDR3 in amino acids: CASNVQGSFYNEQFF. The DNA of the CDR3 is TGTGCCAGCAATGTTCAGGGCTCCTTTTACAATGAGCAGTTCTTC.

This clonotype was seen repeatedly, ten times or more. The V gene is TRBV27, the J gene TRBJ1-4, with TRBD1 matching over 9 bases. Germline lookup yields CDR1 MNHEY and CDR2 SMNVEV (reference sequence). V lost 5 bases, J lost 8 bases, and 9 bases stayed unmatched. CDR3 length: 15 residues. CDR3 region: CASSPRDRVYEKLFF. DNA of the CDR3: TGTGCCAGCAGTCCACGGGACAGGGTTTACGAAAAACTGTTTTTT.

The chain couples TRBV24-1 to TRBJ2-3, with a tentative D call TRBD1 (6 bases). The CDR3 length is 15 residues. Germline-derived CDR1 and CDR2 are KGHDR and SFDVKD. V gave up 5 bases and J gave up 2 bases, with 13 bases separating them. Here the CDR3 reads CATSGYRDNTDTQYF. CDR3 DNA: TGTGCCACCAGTGGATACCGGGACAACACAGATACGCAGTATTTT.

The CDR3 DNA reads as TGCAGTGCTAGACCTATAGCGGGATTCACAGATACGCAGTATTTT. It specifies CSARPIAGFTDTQYF. This chain links TRBV20-1 with TRBJ2-3; 8 bases fit TRBD2. From germline, CDR1 is DFQATT and CDR2 SNEGSKA (reference sequence). The CDR3 runs 15 residues. Trimming took 2 bases from V and 2 from J; bases not matched to a gene: 6.

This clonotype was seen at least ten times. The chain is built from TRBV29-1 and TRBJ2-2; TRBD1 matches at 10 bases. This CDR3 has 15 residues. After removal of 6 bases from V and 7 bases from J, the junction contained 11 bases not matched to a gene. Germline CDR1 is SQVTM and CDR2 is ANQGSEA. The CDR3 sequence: CSVAPGQGLIGELFF. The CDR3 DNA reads TGCAGCGTCGCTCCGGGACAGGGGCTGATCGGGGAGCTGTTTTTT.

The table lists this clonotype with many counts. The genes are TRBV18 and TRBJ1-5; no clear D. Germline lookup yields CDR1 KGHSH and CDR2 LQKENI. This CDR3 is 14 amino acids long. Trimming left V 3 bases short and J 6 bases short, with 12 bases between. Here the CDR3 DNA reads TGTGCCAGCTCACCCGCTGCTGAGCGTCAGCCCCAGCATTTT. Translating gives CASSPAAERQPQHF.

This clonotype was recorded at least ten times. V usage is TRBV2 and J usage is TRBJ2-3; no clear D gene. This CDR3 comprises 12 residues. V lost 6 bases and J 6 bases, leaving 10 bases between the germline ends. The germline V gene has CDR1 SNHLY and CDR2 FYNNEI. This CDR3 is CASSPAGDTQYF. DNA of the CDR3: TGTGCCAGCAGCCCAGCTGGGGATACGCAGTATTTT.